The 9 T cell receptor beta chains below were found in one sample sequenced in a study of beta chain features in type 1 diabetes. As every portion of the isolated RNA was reverse transcribed, the sequencing read expressed TCRB transcripts. The data were produced by immunoSEQ multiplex PCR, yet TCRdb's version contains in-frame clones alone and is incomplete. The table lists hundreds of thousands of clones, approximately 30% of them singletons. Sequencing was performed on naive CD4+ T cells from blood. These receptors were obtained from a man in his late teens or twenties in good health.

V is TRBV6-6 and J is TRBJ2-7, with D tentatively TRBD1 (6 bases). The CDR3 contains 11 residues. The germline V gene encodes CDR1 MNHNY and CDR2 SVGAGI (reference sequence). V lost 7 bases and J 5 bases, leaving 9 bases between the germline ends. CDR3 region: CASTHRDEQYF. The DNA for the CDR3 is TGTGCCAGCACCCACAGGGACGAGCAGTACTTC.

Only a few counts were recorded for this clone. The J gene is TRBJ2-1, the V gene TRBV28, with 9 bases that match TRBD1. The CDR3 contains 15 residues. CDR1 and CDR2 from the germline V gene are MDHEN and SYDVKM. V lost 5 bases and J lost 3; bases outside the gene matches: 5. For the CDR3, the DNA is TGTGCCAGCAGTAGGGCGGGACAGGGCTACAATGAGCAGTTCTTC. This sequence encodes CASSRAGQGYNEQFF.

The table lists this clone with a few counts. CDR3 sequence reads: CSVNRDSNTEAFF. The CDR3 region has the DNA TGCAGCGTTAACCGGGACAGCAACACTGAAGCTTTCTTT. The chain carries TRBV29-1 and TRBJ1-1; 7 nucleotides align to TRBD1. Trimming cost V 5 bases and J 2 bases; bases outside gene matches: 5. Germline CDR1 and CDR2: SQVTM and ANQGSEA. This CDR3 region has 13 residues.

The chain joins TRBV5-1 to TRBJ2-7, with D perhaps assigned TRBD1 or TRBD2 (5 bases each). This CDR3 contains 13 residues. V dropped 5 bases and J dropped 2 bases, with 11 bases sitting between them. From germline, CDR1 is SGHRS and CDR2 YFSETQ. The CDR3 sequence is CASSRDGPYEQYF. The CDR3 DNA sequence: TGCGCCAGCAGTCGGGACGGGCCCTACGAGCAGTACTTC.

The chain couples TRBV6-5 to TRBJ2-5; TRBD1 matches 8 bases. Trimming took 0 bases from V and 4 from J; bases not matched to a gene: 7. CDR3 length equals 16 residues. Germline V gene lookup returns CDR1 MNHEY and CDR2 SVGAGI. CDR3 region: CASSYSETGQGETQYF. CDR3 in DNA: TGTGCCAGCAGTTACTCAGAAACCGGACAGGGAGAGACCCAGTACTTC.

V usage is TRBV10-3 and J usage is TRBJ2-7, with D perhaps TRBD1 or TRBD2 (5 bases each). V was shortened by 6 bases and J by 6 bases, with 12 bases between the two germline ends. The V gene's germline CDR1 is ENHRY and CDR2 SYGVKD. The CDR3 sequence is 12 residues long. The CDR3 is CAIRGTGLEQYF. The CDR3, as DNA: TGTGCCATCAGAGGAACAGGACTCGAGCAGTACTTC.

The count of this clone is one. This chain links TRBV7-9 with TRBJ1-1; D gene uncertain. The CDR3 has 12 residues. The V end lost 3 bases, the J end lost 9 bases, and 11 bases lay between the germline ends. Germline V gives CDR1 SEHNR, CDR2 FQNEAQ (reference sequence). In DNA, the CDR3 is TGTGCCAGCAGCTTGTCGACTGGGAAAGCTTTCTTT. Translating gives CASSLSTGKAFF.

The rearrangement links TRBV7-3 to TRBJ2-1, with unresolved D. Between the trimmed V and J ends, which lost 5 bases and 0 bases, there was a span of 14 bases. Germline CDR1 and CDR2: SGHTA and FQGTGA. The CDR3 is 16 amino acids. As DNA, the CDR3 is TGTGCCAGCAGCCGAGAAATGGAACGCTCCTACAATGAGCAGTTCTTC. Amino acid sequence: CASSREMERSYNEQFF. The full variable domain, with the rest looked up from reference TRBV7-3 and TRBJ2-1, is GAGVSQTPSNKVTEKGKYVELRCDPISGHTALYWYRQSLGQGPEFLIYFQGTGAADDSGLPNDRFFAVRPEGSVSTLKIQRTERGDSAVYLCASSREMERSYNEQFFGPGTRLTVL.

This clone was found a few times. The chain carries TRBV27 and TRBJ1-5; D remains unclear. The CDR3 extends over 11 amino acids. Germline CDR1 reads MNHEY; CDR2 reads SMNVEV (reference sequence). The V end was cut by 6 bases, the J end by 3 bases, with 3 bases between. The CDR3 DNA follows: TGTGCCAGCAGCATCAATCAGCCCCAGCATTTT. Protein product: CASSINQPQHF.